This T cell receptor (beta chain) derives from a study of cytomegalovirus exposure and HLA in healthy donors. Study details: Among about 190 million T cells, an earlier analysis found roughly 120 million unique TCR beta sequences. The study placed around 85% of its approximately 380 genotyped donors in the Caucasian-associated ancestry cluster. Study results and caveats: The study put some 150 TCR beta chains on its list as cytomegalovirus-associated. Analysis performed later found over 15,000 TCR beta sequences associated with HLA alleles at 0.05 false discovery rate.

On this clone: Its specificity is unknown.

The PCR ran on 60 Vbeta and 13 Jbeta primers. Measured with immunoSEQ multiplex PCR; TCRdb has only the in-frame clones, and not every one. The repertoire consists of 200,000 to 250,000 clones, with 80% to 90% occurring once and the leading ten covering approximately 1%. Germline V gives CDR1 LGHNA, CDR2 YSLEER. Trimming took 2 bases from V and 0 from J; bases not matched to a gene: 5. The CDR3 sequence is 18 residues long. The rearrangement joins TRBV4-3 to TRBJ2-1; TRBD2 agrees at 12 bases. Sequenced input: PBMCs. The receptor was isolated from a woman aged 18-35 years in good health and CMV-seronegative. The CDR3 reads CASSQLLAGGNSYNEQFF. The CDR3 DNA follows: TGCGCCAGCAGCCAACTACTAGCGGGAGGAAACTCCTACAATGAGCAGTTCTTC.